Listed below are T cell receptor beta chains from one sample, sequenced in a study of cytomegalovirus exposure and HLA in healthy donors. Only in-frame clones appear in the TCRdb table, and some are missing; sequencing was by immunoSEQ multiplex PCR. The sample consists of roughly 45,000 clones, 94% of them appearing once. The material sequenced was PBMCs. Receptors were obtained from a woman under 30 in good health and CMV-seropositive. The CDR3 runs from the conserved cysteine through the conserved F or W. A D gene is named only where the DNA matches it firmly. Not every row has a clone size; where given, it reads once, few, many or a size class.

clone size	V gene	D gene	J gene	CDR3 DNA	CDR3 protein
.	TRBV4-3	TRBD2	TRBJ2-5	TGCGCCAGCAGCCAAGATCTACTAGCGGGAGCGGAGACCCAGTACTTC	CASSQDLLAGAETQYF
.	TRBV4-1	TRBD2	TRBJ2-5	TGCGCCAGCAGCCCCGGACTAGCGGGAGGGCCGGCGAACCAAGAGACCCAGTACTTC	CASSPGLAGGPANQETQYF
.	TRBV11-1	TRBD1	TRBJ1-2	TGTGCCAGCAGCCCGGGACAGTCCTATGACTATGGCTACACCTTC	CASSPGQSYDYGYTF
.	TRBV10-3	.	TRBJ2-7	TGTGCCATCAGCAGAGAGGTGAGCTACGAGCAGTACTTC	CAISREVSYEQYF
.	TRBV19	.	TRBJ2-7	TGTGCCAGTAGTATGGGCGGAGGGCAGGGCTACGAGCAGTACTTC	CASSMGGGQGYEQYF
.	TRBV27	.	TRBJ1-1	TGTGCCAGTCGGACAGCAAGATTAAACACTGAAGCTTTCTTT	CASRTARLNTEAFF
.	TRBV28	.	TRBJ2-3	TGTGCCAGCAGTCCCCTTGTAGGGGGGGCCTATTTAAAGCAATTCACAGATACGCAGTATTTT	CASSPLVGGAYLKQFTDTQYF
.	TRBV28	TRBD1	TRBJ2-7	TGTGCCAGCAGACCCCCCGGGACAGGGGCCTACGAGCAGTACTTC	CASRPPGTGAYEQYF
.	TRBV11-2	.	TRBJ1-1	TGTGCCAGCAGCCAGGCCGGGAGAAGGACTGAAGCTTTCTTT	CASSQAGRRTEAFF
.	TRBV7-2	.	TRBJ1-1	TGTGCCAGCAGCTTAGTGAGCTTGGGGGCGGGTGGTGAAGCTTTCTTT	CASSLVSLGAGGEAFF
.	TRBV28	TRBD1	TRBJ2-3	TGTGCCAACTCGAAGGGACAGGGCACAGATACGCAGTATTTT	CANSKGQGTDTQYF
once	TRBV28	.	TRBJ1-6	TGTGCCAGCTACCCCCCCGGCTCCTATAATTCACCCCTCCACTTT	CASYPPGSYNSPLHF
.	TRBV6-5	TRBD2	TRBJ2-1	TGTGCCAGCAGTTACTTAACTAGCGGGGCCTACAATGAGCAGTTCTTC	CASSYLTSGAYNEQFF
.	TRBV6-4	TRBD2	TRBJ2-1	TGTGCCAGCAGTTCGACTAGCGGGGAGAACAATGAGCAGTTCTTC	CASSSTSGENNEQFF
once	TRBV6-5	.	TRBJ1-2	TGTGCCAGCAGCGACGGCAGGGACTATGGCTACACCTTC	CASSDGRDYGYTF
.	TRBV13	TRBD2	TRBJ2-7	TGTGCCAGCAGCTTAGTGAGCGGGGCGTTCAACTACGAGCAGTACTTC	CASSLVSGAFNYEQYF
.	TRBV28	TRBD2	TRBJ2-1	TGTGCCAGCAGGGCGACCCGGGACTACGCCCCTTTGGATGAGCAGTTCTTC	CASRATRDYAPLDEQFF
.	TRBV7-2	TRBD1	TRBJ1-2	TGTGCCAGCAGCTTAGGGGCCGGGACAGGTTTTTTTTACACCTTC	CASSLGAGTGFFYTF
.	TRBV1	.	TRBJ2-7	TGCACCAGCAGCCAAGAAGGACTAGCGGGAGGGCCAGGTCGGGGGCAGTACTTC	CTSSQEGLAGGPGRGQYF
.	TRBV30	.	TRBJ2-2	TGTGCCTGGAATAGCGATACCGGGGAGCTGTTTTTT	CAWNSDTGELFF
.	TRBV19	TRBD1	TRBJ2-3	TGTGCCAGTAGTGTAACCGGGACAGCCACAGATACGCAGTATTTT	CASSVTGTATDTQYF
.	TRBV11-2	.	TRBJ2-6	TGTGCCAGCAGCTTATCGAGACTAACGTACTCTGGGGCCAACGTCCTGACTTTC	CASSLSRLTYSGANVLTF
.	TRBV7-3	TRBD2	TRBJ2-1	TGTGCCAGCAGCCCCTATAAAGGCCTAGCGGGGGGTTTCAATGAGCAGTTCTTC	CASSPYKGLAGGFNEQFF
.	TRBV18	TRBD2	TRBJ2-3	TGTGCCAGCTCACCTGCGGGGGGCACAGATACGCAGTATTTT	CASSPAGGTDTQYF
.	TRBV29-1	.	TRBJ2-7	TGCAGCGTTGAGAGTAGCGCCAACTACGAGCAGTACTTC	CSVESSANYEQYF
.	TRBV5-1	.	TRBJ1-1	TGCGCCAGCAGCTTGGATCCGGGCACTGAAGCTTTCTTT	CASSLDPGTEAFF
once	TRBV14	.	TRBJ1-1	TGTGCCAGCAGCCCCTCTGTAACTGAAGCTTTCTTT	CASSPSVTEAFF
.	TRBV5-8	.	TRBJ1-5	TGTGCCAGCCGCGGGCCAGTTAGCAATCAGCCCCAGCATTTT	CASRGPVSNQPQHF
.	TRBV19	.	TRBJ2-1	TGTGCCAGTAGTATAGATTTGGTGGAGTTGAGTGAGCAGTTCTTC	CASSIDLVELSEQFF